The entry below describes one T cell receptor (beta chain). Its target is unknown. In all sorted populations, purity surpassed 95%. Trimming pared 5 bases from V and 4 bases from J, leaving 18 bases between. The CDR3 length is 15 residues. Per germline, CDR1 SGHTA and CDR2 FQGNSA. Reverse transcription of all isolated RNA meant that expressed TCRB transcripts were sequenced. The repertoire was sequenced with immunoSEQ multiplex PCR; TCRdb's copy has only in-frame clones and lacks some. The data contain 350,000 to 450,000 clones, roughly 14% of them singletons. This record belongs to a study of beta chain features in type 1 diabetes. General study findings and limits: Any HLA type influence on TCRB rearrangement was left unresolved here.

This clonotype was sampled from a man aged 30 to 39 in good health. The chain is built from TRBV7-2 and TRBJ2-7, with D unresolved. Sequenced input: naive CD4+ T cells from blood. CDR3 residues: CASSLTSLHFYEQYF. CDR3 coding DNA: TGTGCCAGCAGCCTAACTTCACTTCACTTTTACGAGCAGTACTTC.